The 27 T cell receptor beta chains below all came from one sample that was sequenced in a study of memory CD4+ T cells and cytomegalovirus serostatus. Sequencing was performed with immunoSEQ multiplex PCR; in TCRdb, only in-frame clones are kept and a portion is missing. The sample lists about 54,000 clones; around 78% were seen once. Single viable CD3+CD4+CD8-CD45RO+ cells were sorted as the memory CD4+ T cells. Sequences were obtained from memory CD4+ T cells from blood. These receptor sequences come from an adult in good health and CMV-seronegative.

J is TRBJ1-2 and V is TRBV16, with D tentatively TRBD1 (5 bases). This CDR3 has 12 amino acids. Germline assignment: CDR1 KGHSY and CDR2 FQNENV. Trimming stripped 5 bases from V and 6 bases from J, with 10 bases between. The CDR3 spells CASSKTVDGYTF. The CDR3 nucleotides are TGTGCCAGCAGCAAGACAGTTGATGGCTACACCTTC. Filled out from reference TRBV16 and TRBJ1-2, the complete variable domain reads GEEVAQTPKHLVRGEGQKAKLYCAPIKGHSYVFWYQQVLKNEFKFLISFQNENVFDETGMPKERFSAKCLPNSPCSLEIQATKLEDSAVYFCASSKTVDGYTFGSGTRLTVV.

This chain uses TRBV18 with TRBJ2-4; D unclear. The length of the CDR3 is 17 residues. Trimming stripped 6 bases from V and 3 bases from J, with 21 bases between. Germline V CDR1 and CDR2: KGHSH, LQKENI. This CDR3 reads CASSPMLPTLGKNIQYF. In DNA, the CDR3 is TGTGCCAGCTCGCCAATGCTCCCGACCTTAGGCAAAAACATTCAGTACTTC. Complete variable domain (other parts from reference TRBV18 and TRBJ2-4): NAGVMQNPRHLVRRRGQEARLRCSPMKGHSHVYWYRQLPEEGLKFMVYLQKENIIDESGMPKERFSAEFPKEGPSILRIQQVVRGDSAAYFCASSPMLPTLGKNIQYFGAGTRLSVL.

This clone has a handful of counts. V and J are TRBV18 and TRBJ1-1, with TRBD1 identical over 9 bases. The V gene end was trimmed by 5 bases and the J gene end by 4 bases; junction bases not matched to a gene: 2. Germline-derived CDR1 and CDR2 are KGHSH and LQKENI. The CDR3 has 13 residues. CDR3 loop: CASSSTGGTEAFF. In DNA, the CDR3 is TGTGCCAGCTCATCGACAGGGGGCACTGAAGCTTTCTTT.

The chain uses TRBV5-6 and TRBJ2-3; D unclear. Germline values: CDR1 SGHDT, CDR2 YYEEEE. The CDR3 runs 14 residues. V was shortened by 0 bases and J by 2 bases, with 7 bases between the two germline ends. In nucleotides, the CDR3 is TGTGCCAGCAGCTTGGGGCAGATCACAGATACGCAGTATTTT. It specifies CASSLGQITDTQYF.

The chain couples TRBV7-9 to TRBJ2-3; 8 bases fit TRBD1. The germline gives CDR1 SEHNR, CDR2 FQNEAQ (reference sequence). The CDR3 contains 15 residues. J was trimmed by 2 bases and V by 5 bases; bases with no gene match: 6. CDR3: CASSPDRGTTDTQYF. The CDR3 nucleotides are TGTGCCAGCAGCCCCGACAGGGGAACCACAGATACGCAGTATTTT.

The rearrangement joins TRBV14 to TRBJ2-1; weak D call: TRBD1 (6 bases). Trimming took off 4 bases at V and 0 bases at J, with 13 bases between the two ends. CDR3 length equals 16 residues. The germline V gene encodes CDR1 SGHDN and CDR2 FVKESK. The DNA of the CDR3 is TGTGCCAGCAGCCTTCGACAGGTGAGCTCCTACAATGAGCAGTTCTTC. This gives the protein CASSLRQVSSYNEQFF.

V is TRBV7-2 and J is TRBJ2-1; tentative D call: TRBD1 (5 bases). CDR1 is SGHTA, CDR2 FQGNSA, per germline. This CDR3 contains 13 residues. The ends were cut back, 4 bases at V and 10 bases at J, with 14 bases in the middle. CDR3 DNA: TGTGCCAGCAGCTACACGACAAGGGGCGAGCAGTTCTTC. Translated: CASSYTTRGEQFF.

V gene TRBV7-3 combines with J gene TRBJ2-7, with D possibly TRBD2 on 5 matching bases. The CDR3 loop spans 14 amino acids. The V gene lost 7 bases and the J gene lost 3 bases, with 16 bases spanning the gap. The germline CDR1 and CDR2 sequences are SGHTA and FQGTGA. DNA of the CDR3: TGTGCCAGCAAGACGGAGGCGGCAAGCTACGAGCAGTACTTC. It codes for CASKTEAASYEQYF.

The V and J genes are TRBV6-1 and TRBJ2-7, with TRBD2 matching 10 bases. The CDR3 runs to 14 residues. Germline loops: CDR1 MNHNS, CDR2 SASEGT. The junction had 3 bases not matched to a gene; V was cut back by 4 bases and J by 3 bases. CDR3 loop: CASSAGTSDYEQYF. DNA for the CDR3: TGTGCCAGCAGTGCCGGGACTAGCGACTACGAGCAGTACTTC.

This rearrangement joins TRBV28 to TRBJ2-7; 9 nucleotides line up with TRBD1. The V and J ends lost 11 bases and 0 bases, in that order; junction bases with no gene match: 11. CDR3 size: 15 residues. Germline V gene data show CDR1 as MDHEN and CDR2 as SYDVKM. CDR3 region: CAWGPGTGSSYEQYF. DNA of the CDR3: TGTGCCTGGGGCCCTGGGACAGGGAGCTCCTACGAGCAGTACTTC.

The chain combines TRBV21-1 with TRBJ2-7; no check of the table's D call, TRBD1, against the DNA was made. TRBV21-1 is listed as a pseudogene. The CDR3 is 15 amino acids. CDR3 nucleotides: TGTGCCAGCAGTCTAAGACAGGGGGCGAACTACGAGCAGTACTTC. Amino acid sequence: CASSLRQGANYEQYF.

V gene TRBV4-2 combines with J gene TRBJ2-1; TRBD1 agrees at 9 bases. There are 15 residues in the CDR3. Germline loops: CDR1 LGHNA, CDR2 YNFKEQ. The V and J ends lost 0 bases and 7 bases, in that order; junction bases with no gene match: 4. DNA for the CDR3: TGTGCCAGCAGCCAAGATGGGACAGGGAGGAATGAGCAGTTCTTC. As protein: CASSQDGTGRNEQFF.

The chain carries TRBV27 and TRBJ2-1; 7 nucleotides match TRBD2. The CDR3 spans 16 residues. Germline CDR1 and CDR2: MNHEY and SMNVEV (reference sequence). Trimming removed 7 bases from V and 7 bases from J; junction bases left unmatched: 16. Here the CDR3 DNA reads TGTGCCAGCAAAGGGGCGGCGGGAGCTTGGGGGAATGAGCAGTTCTTC. Translating it yields CASKGAAGAWGNEQFF.

The genes are TRBV7-2 and TRBJ2-7, with D uncertain. The CDR3 spans 14 residues. From germline, CDR1 is SGHTA and CDR2 FQGNSA. V shed 8 bases and J shed 0 bases, with 14 bases lying between them. CDR3 DNA sequence: TGTGCCAGCGCGTTCGGTCGAAGCTCCTACGAGCAGTACTTC. Translated: CASAFGRSSYEQYF.

In its sample, this clone was seen a few times. This chain links TRBV27 with TRBJ1-1; D ambiguous. This CDR3 contains 15 residues. The germline V gene encodes CDR1 MNHEY and CDR2 SMNVEV (reference sequence). V lost 2 bases and J 2 bases, leaving 12 bases between the germline ends. In nucleotides, the CDR3 is TGTGCCAGCAGTTTAGTTCTTGACGCTAACACTGAAGCTTTCTTT. Protein sequence: CASSLVLDANTEAFF.

The chain's CDR3 is CASSDWAATGNEQFF. The CDR3 DNA is TGTGCCAGCAGTGACTGGGCTGCGACGGGAAATGAGCAGTTCTTC. The chain joins TRBV2 to TRBJ2-1; D possibly corresponds to TRBD2 (5 bases). V lost 3 bases, J lost 7 bases, and 16 bases lay in between. In germline, CDR1 is SNHLY, CDR2 FYNNEI. The CDR3 covers 15 residues.

This rearrangement joins TRBV7-9 to TRBJ2-3; the D gene is possibly TRBD2 (6 bases). With 0 bases removed from V and 1 base from J, the gap between germline ends came to 8 bases. The germline V gene has CDR1 SEHNR and CDR2 FQNEAQ (reference sequence). This CDR3 has 15 amino acids. The CDR3 nucleotides read TGTGCCAGCAGCTTAGCCGGGAGTCGCACAGATACGCAGTATTTT. Translated, it gives CASSLAGSRTDTQYF.

The V call is TRBV7-9, the J call TRBJ2-2, with TRBD2 identical over 9 bases. The junction had 8 bases not matched to a gene; V was cut back by 5 bases and J by 7 bases. CDR1 is SEHNR, CDR2 FQNEAQ, per germline (reference sequence). This CDR3 region has 15 residues. The CDR3 nucleotides are TGTGCCAGCAGCACTGGGAGCGGGGGGCGCGGGGAGCTGTTTTTT. Protein sequence: CASSTGSGGRGELFF. The full variable domain, with the rest looked up from reference TRBV7-9 and TRBJ2-2, is DTGVSQNPRHKITKRGQNVTFRCDPISEHNRLYWYRQTLGQGPEFLTYFQNEAQLEKSRLLSDRFSAERPKGSFSTLEIQRTEQGDSAMYLCASSTGSGGRGELFFGEGSRLTVL.

Concerning this clone itself: The sample carries other DNA sequences with the same CDR3. The V gene is TRBV2, the J gene TRBJ2-2, with 7 bases matching TRBD1. With 6 bases clipped from V and 5 bases from J, the junction kept 3 bases outside the gene matches. The germline V gene has CDR1 SNHLY and CDR2 FYNNEI. This CDR3 contains 13 residues. The DNA of the CDR3 is TGTGCCAGCAGGGTACAGGGGACCGGGGAGCTGTTTTTT. As protein: CASRVQGTGELFF.

CDR3 amino acids: CASSLSLDTQYF. CDR3 nucleotides: TGTGCCAGCAGCTTATCGTTAGATACGCAGTATTTT. The chain carries TRBV11-1 and TRBJ2-3; D is ambiguous. Between the trimmed V and J ends, which lost 2 bases and 5 bases, there was a span of 5 bases. The CDR3 has 12 amino acids. The germline V gene has CDR1 SGHAT and CDR2 FQDESV (reference sequence).

This clone was detected a few times. This chain links TRBV5-6 with TRBJ1-1, with 8 bases fitting TRBD1. From germline, CDR1 is SGHDT and CDR2 YYEEEE. Losses at the gene ends were 1 base for V and 5 bases for J; bases not matched to a gene: 10. This CDR3 has 16 residues. The CDR3 here is CASSLFEGRGRTEAFF. The CDR3 DNA reads TGTGCCAGCAGCTTGTTCGAAGGCAGGGGGCGAACTGAAGCTTTCTTT.

The CDR3 DNA follows: TGTGCCAGCAGTGGTCAGCCCCAGCATTTT. Protein: CASSGQPQHF. This chain links TRBV6-6 with TRBJ1-5, with no clear D. This CDR3 region has 10 residues. Germline assignment: CDR1 MNHNY and CDR2 SVGAGI (reference sequence). Deletions cut 5 bases from V and 6 bases from J, with 2 bases between.

This sequence joins TRBV5-1 and TRBJ2-7; TRBD1 matches 11 bases. With V trimmed by 3 bases and J by 3 bases, 2 bases remained unmatched. Germline lookup yields CDR1 SGHRS and CDR2 YFSETQ. This CDR3 has 14 residues. CDR3 bases: TGCGCCAGCAGCTCCGGGACAGGGGGCTACGAGCAGTACTTC. The encoded protein is CASSSGTGGYEQYF.

The rearrangement joins TRBV7-6 to TRBJ2-2; TRBD2 agrees at 9 bases. Germline trimming cut 1 base from V and 1 base from J; bases unmatched to any gene: 1. CDR3 size: 16 residues. CDR1 and CDR2 (germline): SGHVS, FNYEAQ. For the CDR3, the DNA is TGTGCCAGCAGCTTAGGAGCGGGGGGGAACACCGGGGAGCTGTTTTTT. It encodes CASSLGAGGNTGELFF.

The V gene is TRBV5-6, the J gene TRBJ1-1; 7 nucleotides agree with TRBD1. The germline CDR1 and CDR2 sequences are SGHDT and YYEEEE. V was clipped by 2 bases and J by 1 base; unmatched bases: 2. The CDR3 is 14 amino acids. CDR3 in amino acids: CASSLDRANTEAFF. CDR3 sequence (DNA): TGTGCCAGCAGCTTAGACAGGGCGAACACTGAAGCTTTCTTT.

This rearrangement joins TRBV20-1 to TRBJ1-3, with no clear D. This CDR3 is 11 amino acids long. Germline V gives CDR1 DFQATT, CDR2 SNEGSKA (reference sequence). Trimming left V 8 bases short and J 6 bases short, with 11 bases between. CDR3 nucleotide sequence: TGCAGTACCAAGAGAGCAAACACCATATATTTT. Translation: CSTKRANTIYF.

This clone is medium-sized within its sample. The chain combines TRBV6-4 with TRBJ2-2; no firm D call. CDR3 length: 13 amino acids. Germline values: CDR1 MRHNA, CDR2 SNTAGT. Trimming removed 4 bases at V and 3 bases at J, with 6 bases between. CDR3 region: CASSAGYTGELFF. DNA for the CDR3: TGTGCCAGCAGTGCAGGTTACACCGGGGAGCTGTTTTTT.